Sequencing of this TCR beta chain was carried out in a study of cytomegalovirus exposure and HLA in healthy donors. Study-wide background: Drawn from HLA-typed donors, tens of millions of unique TCRs were held in an early data release. General study points: A later analysis appeared to link common viral pathogens to several of the most significant clusters.

Comment on this clone: Its specificity is unknown.

PCR employed 60 Vbeta and 13 Jbeta primers. Clones were sequenced by immunoSEQ multiplex PCR, and TCRdb holds only the in-frame ones, with some missing. The repertoire consists of roughly 150,000 clones, with about two thirds occurring once and the leading ten covering about 9.4%. Germline V gene lookup returns CDR1 SNHLY and CDR2 FYNNEI. Trimming removed 10 bases at V and 4 bases at J, with 13 bases between. This CDR3 has 12 residues. This TCR came from a man younger than 40 in good health and CMV-seropositive. The sample taken for sequencing was PBMCs. V gene TRBV2 combines with J gene TRBJ1-2; no clear D. The CDR3 DNA reads TGTGCCACGCGGCATCGCTCCTATGGCTACACCTTC. Its translation: CATRHRSYGYTF. Together with reference TRBV2 and TRBJ1-2, the CDR3 gives the full variable domain: EPEVTQTPSHQVTQMGQEVILRCVPISNHLYFYWYRQILGQKVEFLVSFYNNEISEKSEIFDDQFSVERPDGSNFTLKIRSTKLEDSAMYFCATRHRSYGYTFGSGTRLTVV.